The 10 T cell receptor beta chains below come from one sample, sequenced in a study of blood T cell repertoires in COVID-19. TCRdb's table, derived via immunoSEQ multiplex PCR, lists solely in-frame clones and lacks some. The repertoire holds over 130,000 clones, with 65% to 85% as singletons. What was sequenced was peripheral blood. The source of these receptors is a man aged 25-40 years with COVID-19, enrolled during active disease.

The rearrangement joins TRBV10-3 to TRBJ2-7; no firm D call. The length of the CDR3 is 13 residues. V lost 0 bases and J 12 bases, leaving 15 bases between the germline ends. Germline CDR1 and CDR2: ENHRY and SYGVKD. The CDR3 region is CAISESRDPRRYF. CDR3 coding DNA: TGTGCCATCAGTGAGTCAAGAGATCCCCGTCGGTACTTC.

The chain employs TRBV11-3 and TRBJ2-7, with a weak D call TRBD1 (6 bases). CDR3 length: 14 residues. V was cut by 5 bases and J by 1 base, with 12 bases left in between. Germline CDR1 reads SGHNT; CDR2 reads YENEEA. In DNA form, the CDR3 reads TGTGCCAGCAGCCCGCAGGGGCTTTCCTACGAGCAGTACTTC. Translated, it gives CASSPQGLSYEQYF.

This clone occurred once. The genes are TRBV28 and TRBJ2-3, with 10 bases that match TRBD2. The junction had 1 base not matched to a gene; V was cut back by 2 bases and J by 2 bases. The CDR3 runs 15 residues. CDR1 MDHEN and CDR2 SYDVKM come from the germline V gene. This CDR3 reads CASSLLAGVTDTQYF. The CDR3 bases are TGTGCCAGCAGTTTACTAGCGGGAGTCACAGATACGCAGTATTTT.

The gene calls are TRBV9 and TRBJ2-1, with 8 bases that match TRBD2. There are 15 residues in the CDR3. Looked up from germline, CDR1 is SGDLS and CDR2 is YYNGEE. Trimming removed 5 bases from V and 6 bases from J; junction bases left unmatched: 10. The CDR3 DNA follows: TGTGCCAGCAGACCAGAAGGGACTAGTCTCAATGAGCAGTTCTTC. Amino acid sequence: CASRPEGTSLNEQFF.

The rearrangement joins TRBV28 to TRBJ1-5; a possible D gene is TRBD1 (5 bases). The CDR3 contains 15 residues. Germline-derived CDR1 and CDR2 are MDHEN and SYDVKM. Trimming stripped 7 bases from V and 5 bases from J, with 18 bases between. The CDR3 region has the DNA TGTGCCAGCAACCTGGTCGGTAGGGGCTATCAGCCCCAGCATTTT. Amino acid sequence: CASNLVGRGYQPQHF.

The chain has TRBV9 and TRBJ1-1, with D maybe TRBD1 (5 bases). Germline CDR1 is SGDLS and CDR2 is YYNGEE. The V end lost 4 bases, the J end lost 1 base, and 11 bases lay between the germline ends. CDR3 length equals 14 residues. CDR3 in amino acids: CASSPSGGNTEAFF. In DNA, the CDR3 is TGTGCCAGCAGCCCCTCCGGGGGGAACACTGAAGCTTTCTTT.

This sequence joins TRBV6-1 and TRBJ2-1; 11 bases map to TRBD2. CDR3 size: 15 residues. After removal of 2 bases from V and 7 bases from J, the junction contained 4 bases not matched to a gene. The germline CDR1 and CDR2 sequences are MNHNS and SASEGT. The CDR3 DNA reads as TGTGCCAGCAGTGAATTTTCTAGCGGGAGGAATGAGCAGTTCTTC. Amino acid sequence: CASSEFSSGRNEQFF.

The chain has TRBV20-1 and TRBJ2-1, with 10 bases matching TRBD2. Germline V CDR1 and CDR2: DFQATT, SNEGSKA (reference sequence). This CDR3 is built from 13 residues. Trimming at V came to 3 bases and at J to 12 bases, leaving 8 bases not matched to a gene. Here the CDR3 reads CSASTLAGEVQFF. CDR3 nucleotides: TGCAGTGCTAGTACCCTAGCGGGAGAGGTGCAGTTCTTC.

The V gene is TRBV21-1, the J gene TRBJ1-2; the D call TRBD1 from the table was never checked on the DNA. TRBV21-1 has pseudogene status. The CDR3 is 15 amino acids. CDR3: CASSSRTGGDYGYTF. CDR3 coding DNA: TGTGCCAGCAGCTCCCGGACAGGGGGCGACTATGGCTACACCTTC.

The J gene is TRBJ1-4, the V gene TRBV19, with a tentative D call TRBD1 (6 bases). The germline V gene has CDR1 LNHDA and CDR2 SQIVND (reference sequence). The CDR3 length is 13 residues. The V end was cut by 1 base, the J end by 8 bases, with 8 bases between. CDR3 protein: CASSIAGVEKLFF. CDR3 nucleotides: TGTGCCAGTAGTATAGCAGGGGTGGAAAAACTGTTTTTT.